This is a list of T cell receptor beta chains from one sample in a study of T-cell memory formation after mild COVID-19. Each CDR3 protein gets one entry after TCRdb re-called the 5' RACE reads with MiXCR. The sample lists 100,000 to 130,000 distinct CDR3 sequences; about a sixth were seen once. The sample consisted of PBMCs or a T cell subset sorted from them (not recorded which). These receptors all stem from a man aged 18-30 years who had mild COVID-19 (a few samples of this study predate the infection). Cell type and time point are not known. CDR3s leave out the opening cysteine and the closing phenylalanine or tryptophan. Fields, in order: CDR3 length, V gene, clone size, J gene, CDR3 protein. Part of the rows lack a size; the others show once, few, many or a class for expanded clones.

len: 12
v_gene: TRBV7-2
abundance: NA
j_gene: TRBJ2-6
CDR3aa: ASSRDSGANVLT

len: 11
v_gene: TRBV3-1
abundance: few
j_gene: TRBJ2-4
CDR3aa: ASSQIAKNIQY

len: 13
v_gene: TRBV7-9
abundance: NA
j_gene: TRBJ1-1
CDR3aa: ASSSVLGLGAEAF

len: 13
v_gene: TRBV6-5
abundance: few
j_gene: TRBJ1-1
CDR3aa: ASSYRSQGNTEAF

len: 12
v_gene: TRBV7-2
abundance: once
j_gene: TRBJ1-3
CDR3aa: ASSLWNSGNTIY

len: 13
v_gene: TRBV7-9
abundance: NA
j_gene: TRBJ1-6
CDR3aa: ASSLTTGNNSPLH

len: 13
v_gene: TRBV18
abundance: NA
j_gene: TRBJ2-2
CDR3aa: ASSPIELVTGELF

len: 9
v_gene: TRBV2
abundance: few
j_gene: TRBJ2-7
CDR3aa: ASRASYEQY

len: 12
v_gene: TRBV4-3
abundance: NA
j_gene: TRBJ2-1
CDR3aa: ASSQDRFGSKQF

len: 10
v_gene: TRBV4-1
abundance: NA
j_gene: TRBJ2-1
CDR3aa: ASSQEYRMQF

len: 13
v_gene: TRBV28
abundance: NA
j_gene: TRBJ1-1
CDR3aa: ASTAWVVANTEAF

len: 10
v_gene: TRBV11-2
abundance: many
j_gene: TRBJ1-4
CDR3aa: ASSHPGEKLF

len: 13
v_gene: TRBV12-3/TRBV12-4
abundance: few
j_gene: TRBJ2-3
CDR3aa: ASSFSWMGTDTQY

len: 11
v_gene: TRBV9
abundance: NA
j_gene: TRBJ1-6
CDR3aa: ASSVRGFQPLH

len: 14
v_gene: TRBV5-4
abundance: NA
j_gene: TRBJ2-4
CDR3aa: ASGTAGGLAKNIQY

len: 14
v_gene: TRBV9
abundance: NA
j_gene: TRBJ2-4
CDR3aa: ASSATFVAGENIQY

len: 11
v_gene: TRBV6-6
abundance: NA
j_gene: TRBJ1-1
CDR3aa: ASTLTGPTEAF

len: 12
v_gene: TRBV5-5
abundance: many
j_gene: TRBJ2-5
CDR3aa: ASSFRGSQETQY

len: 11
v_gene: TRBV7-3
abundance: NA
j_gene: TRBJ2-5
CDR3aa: ASSLNPLGTQY

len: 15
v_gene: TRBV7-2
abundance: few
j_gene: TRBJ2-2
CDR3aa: ASSSLWRGAGTGELF

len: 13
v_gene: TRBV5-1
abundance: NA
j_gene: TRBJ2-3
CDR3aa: ASSATTGVPDTQY

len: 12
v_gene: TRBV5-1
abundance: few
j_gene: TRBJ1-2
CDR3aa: ASSPEGGNYGYT

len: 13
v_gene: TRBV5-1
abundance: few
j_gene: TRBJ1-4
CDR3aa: ASSQGGAENEKLF

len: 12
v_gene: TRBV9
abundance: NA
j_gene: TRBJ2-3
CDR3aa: ASSVGSHGDTQY

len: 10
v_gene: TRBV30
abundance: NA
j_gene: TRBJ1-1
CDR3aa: AWTPGGTEAF

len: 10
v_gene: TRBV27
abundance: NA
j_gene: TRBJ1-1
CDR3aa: ASKKQGRAAF

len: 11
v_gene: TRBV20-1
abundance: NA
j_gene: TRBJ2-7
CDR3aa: SAYRGGSYEQY

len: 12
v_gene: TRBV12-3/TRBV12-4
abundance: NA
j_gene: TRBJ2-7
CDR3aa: ASSLGGGIYEQY

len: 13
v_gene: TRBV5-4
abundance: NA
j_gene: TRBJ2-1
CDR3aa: ASSLDGGPNNEQF

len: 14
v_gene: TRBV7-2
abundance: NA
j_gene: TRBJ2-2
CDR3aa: ASSSYLGANTGELF

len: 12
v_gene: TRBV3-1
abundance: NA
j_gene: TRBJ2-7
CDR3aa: ASSFRDLLGEQY

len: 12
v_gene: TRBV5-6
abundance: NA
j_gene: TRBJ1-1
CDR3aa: ASPLLDKNTEAF

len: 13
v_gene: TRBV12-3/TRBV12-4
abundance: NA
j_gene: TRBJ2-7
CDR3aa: ASSPQLAGAYEQY

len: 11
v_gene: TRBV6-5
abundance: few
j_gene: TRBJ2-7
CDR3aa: ASSSPGLYEQY